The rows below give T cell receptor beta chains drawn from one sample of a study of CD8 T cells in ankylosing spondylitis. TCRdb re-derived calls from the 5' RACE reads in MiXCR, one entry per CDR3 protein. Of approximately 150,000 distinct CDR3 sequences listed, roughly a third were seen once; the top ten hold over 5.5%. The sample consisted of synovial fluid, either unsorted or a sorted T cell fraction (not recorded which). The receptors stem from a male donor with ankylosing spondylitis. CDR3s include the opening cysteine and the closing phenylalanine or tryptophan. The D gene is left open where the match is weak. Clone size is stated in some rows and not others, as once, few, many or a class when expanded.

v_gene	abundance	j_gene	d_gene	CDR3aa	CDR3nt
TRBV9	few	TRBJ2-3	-	CASSVTLLAGATDTQYF	TGTGCCAGCAGCGTAACCCTCCTGGCGGGGGCCACAGATACGCAGTATTTT
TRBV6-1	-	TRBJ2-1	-	CASSRKTLSNEQFF	TGTGCCAGCAGTCGAAAGACTCTTAGCAATGAGCAGTTCTTC
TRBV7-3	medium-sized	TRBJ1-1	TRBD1	CASSKGQANTEAFF	TGTGCCAGCAGCAAAGGACAGGCGAACACTGAAGCTTTCTTT
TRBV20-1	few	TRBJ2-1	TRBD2	CSARGGPGLAFNEQFF	TGCAGTGCTAGAGGAGGCCCGGGACTAGCGTTCAATGAGCAGTTCTTC
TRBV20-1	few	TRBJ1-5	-	CSARGGSNQPQHF	TGCAGTGCTAGGGGGGGGAGCAATCAGCCCCAGCATTTT
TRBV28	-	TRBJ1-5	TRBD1	CASSFRDRDGQPQHF	TGTGCCAGCAGTTTTCGGGACAGGGATGGTCAGCCCCAGCATTTT
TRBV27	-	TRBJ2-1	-	CASRIERSYNEQFF	TGTGCCAGCAGAATTGAACGCTCCTACAATGAGCAGTTCTTC
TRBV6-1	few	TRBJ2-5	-	CASIKPAMRTQYF	TGTGCCAGCATCAAACCAGCCATGAGGACCCAGTACTTC
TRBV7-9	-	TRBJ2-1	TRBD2	CASSSLLTSGGAIEQFF	TGTGCCAGCAGCTCCCTACTGACTAGCGGGGGGGCCATTGAGCAGTTCTTC
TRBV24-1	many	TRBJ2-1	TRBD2	CATSGTSGRAYNEQFF	TGTGCCACCAGTGGGACTAGCGGGAGGGCCTACAATGAGCAGTTCTTC
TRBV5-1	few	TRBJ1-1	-	CANLGGQNPTAAFF	TGCGCCAACCTAGGGGGGCAGAACCCTACCGCAGCTTTCTTT